This T cell receptor beta chain was sequenced for a study of T cell changes during pregnancy in multiple sclerosis. Unmatched junction bases numbered 6, after V lost 6 bases and J lost 5 bases. The CDR3 length is 14 residues. CDR1 MNHNS and CDR2 SASEGT come from the germline V gene. Produced via immunoSEQ multiplex PCR; TCRdb's table is partial and in-frame only. There are roughly 100,000 clones in the sample; under 95% occur only once, and 1.6% lies in the top ten. The rearrangement uses TRBV6-1 and TRBJ2-2, with 7 nucleotides matching TRBD1. The sequencing here drew on peripheral blood, taken after pregnancy. This TCR derives from a female donor with multiple sclerosis, enrolled in a pregnancy study. CDR3 DNA: TGTGCCAGCAGCTGGGACAGATTAACCGGGGAGCTGTTTTTT. Encoded protein: CASSWDRLTGELFF.